The 18 T cell receptor beta chains below were found in one sample sequenced in a study of T-cell reconstitution after alpha-beta-depleted transplantation in children. A TCRbeta library incorporating unique molecular identifiers was prepared. A single record per CDR3 protein comes from TCRdb applying MiXCR to the PCR reads. Counted here are some 120,000 distinct CDR3 sequences, under 13% occurring once; the ten biggest clones make up 30% to 35%. The specimen comprised PBMCs, sampled before TCRalphabeta/CD19-depleted stem cell transplant. These receptors were collected from a boy aged 2 to 9 with acute lymphoblastic leukemia, due to receive a stem cell transplant.

Only a few counts were recorded for this clonotype. The rearrangement uses TRBV11-1 and TRBJ2-3; 8 nucleotides match TRBD1. This CDR3 region has 18 residues. The trim removed 5 bases at V and 0 bases at J, leaving 13 bases unmatched. Germline V gene sequence: CDR1 SGHAT, CDR2 FQDESV (reference sequence). CDR3 sequence: CASSPRDRKPASTDTQYF. The CDR3 DNA follows: TGTGCCAGCAGCCCCCGGGACAGGAAGCCAGCGAGCACAGATACGCAGTATTTT.

The chain carries TRBV18 and TRBJ2-5, with 7 bases that match TRBD1. Per germline, CDR1 KGHSH and CDR2 LQKENI. V shed 4 bases, J shed 4 bases, and the junction held 0 bases outside the gene matches. This CDR3 region has 12 residues. The chain's CDR3 is CASSRDRETQYF. CDR3 nucleotide sequence: TGTGCCAGCTCACGGGACAGAGAGACCCAGTACTTC.

This clonotype was seen ten or more times. CDR3 amino acids: CASSLKLPRASGANVLTF. Here the CDR3 DNA reads TGTGCCAGCAGCCTAAAGTTACCAAGGGCCTCTGGGGCCAACGTCCTGACTTTC. V and J are TRBV4-2 and TRBJ2-6; D is ambiguous. The germline V and J ends were trimmed by 4 bases and 0 bases, with 16 bases remaining between them. The CDR3 contains 18 residues. CDR1 and CDR2 from the germline V gene are LGHNA and YNFKEQ.

This clonotype turned up a few times. The V call is TRBV6-5, the J call TRBJ1-1, with unresolved D. The CDR3 totals 15 residues. Germline V CDR1 and CDR2: MNHEY, SVGAGI. The V end lost 7 bases, the J end lost 8 bases, and 23 bases lay between the germline ends. CDR3 in DNA: TGTGCCAGCAAATACCGGGGAAGTTCCGTCTCAGAAGCTTTCTTT. Translating it yields CASKYRGSSVSEAFF.

This clonotype was detected only a few times. The rearrangement links TRBV7-9 to TRBJ2-2; 8 bases line up with TRBD1. This CDR3 has 15 residues. The germline V gene has CDR1 SEHNR and CDR2 FQNEAQ (reference sequence). The V and J ends lost 0 bases and 3 bases, in that order; junction bases with no gene match: 0. CDR3 sequence (DNA): TGTGCCAGCAGCTTAGCGGGACAGGACACCGGGGAGCTGTTTTTT. This gives the protein CASSLAGQDTGELFF.

The V call is TRBV6-5, the J call TRBJ2-3; possible D gene TRBD1, 6 bases. The length of the CDR3 is 15 residues. CDR1 is MNHEY, CDR2 SVGAGI, per germline. V dropped 2 bases and J dropped 0 bases, with 9 bases sitting between them. The CDR3 DNA sequence: TGTGCCAGCAGTTACGACAGGAGTAGCACAGATACGCAGTATTTT. Translation gives CASSYDRSSTDTQYF.

This clonotype was seen many times. This chain links TRBV5-1 with TRBJ1-1, with D perhaps TRBD1 (5 bases). CDR1 and CDR2 (germline): SGHRS, YFSETQ. This CDR3 has 16 amino acids. V was shortened by 6 bases and J by 1 base, with 19 bases between the two germline ends. The DNA for the CDR3 is TGCGCCAGCACCCCACGGAGTGCAGGGCCGAACACTGAAGCTTTCTTT. Residues: CASTPRSAGPNTEAFF.

This clonotype was detected ten times or more. The chain links TRBV20-1 to TRBJ1-2; D not resolved. Germline V gives CDR1 DFQATT, CDR2 SNEGSKA (reference sequence). V was shortened by 7 bases and J by 1 base, with 4 bases between the two germline ends. The CDR3 runs 10 residues. In DNA form, the CDR3 reads TGCAGTGGGGGTAACTATGGCTACACCTTC. Its protein product is CSGGNYGYTF.

This clonotype came up many times. The chain has TRBV20-1 and TRBJ2-5; 7 bases are a match to TRBD2. The CDR3 covers 15 residues. CDR1 is DFQATT and CDR2 is SNEGSKA in the germline V gene (reference sequence). The trim removed 3 bases at V and 2 bases at J, leaving 9 bases unmatched. In DNA form, the CDR3 reads TGCAGTGCTAGCGCCGGGAGGTGGCCGCAAGAGACCCAGTACTTC. This encodes CSASAGRWPQETQYF.

The table lists this clonotype with a few counts. The chain is built from TRBV5-4 and TRBJ2-5; weak D call: TRBD2 (6 bases). The CDR3 extends over 15 amino acids. Per the germline V gene, CDR1 is SGHNT and CDR2 is YYREEE (reference sequence). Trimming removed 0 bases at V and 2 bases at J, with 11 bases between. The DNA for the CDR3 is TGTGCCAGCAGCTTGGATGGGGGGAATCAAGAGACCCAGTACTTC. This gives the protein CASSLDGGNQETQYF.

This rearrangement joins TRBV24-1 to TRBJ2-1, with 11 nucleotides matching TRBD2. Germline CDR1 KGHDR, CDR2 SFDVKD. The V segment lost 4 bases and the J segment 9 bases; nucleotides outside the gene matches: 13. This CDR3 comprises 17 residues. The CDR3 bases are TGTGCCACCAGTGACCACACTAGCGGGAGAGGGAGAGGTGAGCAGTTCTTC. As protein: CATSDHTSGRGRGEQFF.

This chain joins TRBV20-1 and TRBJ2-7; no reliable D call. CDR3 length: 13 amino acids. Trimming took off 6 bases at V and 2 bases at J, with 14 bases between the two ends. In germline, CDR1 is DFQATT, CDR2 SNEGSKA (reference sequence). The CDR3 sequence is CSAKARPAYEQYF. The CDR3 coding sequence is TGCAGTGCCAAAGCCCGCCCCGCCTACGAGCAGTACTTC.

This chain joins TRBV28 and TRBJ1-5; weak D call: TRBD1 (6 bases). V was cut by 7 bases and J by 5 bases, with 15 bases left in between. This CDR3 is built from 14 residues. Per germline, CDR1 MDHEN and CDR2 SYDVKM. CDR3 DNA: TGTGCCAGCATGAGGGGGGGCGCGGATCAGCCCCAGCATTTT. Translating gives CASMRGGADQPQHF.

CDR3 region: CASSQGRQGPYEQYF. The CDR3 DNA sequence: TGCGCCAGCAGCCAAGGTAGACAGGGACCCTACGAGCAGTACTTC. V is TRBV4-1 and J is TRBJ2-7, with TRBD1 matching 7 bases. Germline CDR1 is MGHRA and CDR2 is YSYEKL. The CDR3 length is 15 residues. V shed 1 base and J 2 bases; nucleotides not matched to a gene: 5.

This clonotype has only a few counts. The chain joins TRBV9 to TRBJ1-1, with 7 nucleotides matching TRBD1. CDR1 is SGDLS and CDR2 is YYNGEE in the germline V gene. V lost 5 bases and J lost 4; bases outside the gene matches: 5. The CDR3 is 13 amino acids. CDR3 bases: TGTGCCAGCAGTGCCCGACAGGGCACTGAAGCTTTCTTT. It yields the protein CASSARQGTEAFF. Full variable domain (outside the CDR3, taken from reference TRBV9 and TRBJ1-1): DSGVTQTPKHLITATGQRVTLRCSPRSGDLSVYWYQQSLDQGLQFLIQYYNGEERAKGNILERFSAQQFPDLHSELNLSSLELGDSALYFCASSARQGTEAFFGQGTRLTVV.

This chain uses TRBV10-1 with TRBJ2-7; TRBD1 might be the D (6 bases). With 2 bases removed from V and 1 base from J, the gap between germline ends came to 6 bases. CDR1 is WNHNN, CDR2 SYGVQD, per germline (reference sequence). The CDR3 has 13 amino acids. CDR3 nucleotides: TGCGCCAGCAGTGAGACAGGGTCCTACGAGCAGTACTTC. Protein product: CASSETGSYEQYF.

This clonotype was found many times. The chain joins TRBV7-2 to TRBJ2-7; 9 bases agree with TRBD2. Germline V gene sequence: CDR1 SGHTA, CDR2 FQGNSA. Unmatched junction bases numbered 11, after V lost 5 bases and J lost 0 bases. The CDR3 is 17 residues long. CDR3 sequence reads: CASSQGTSGRYSYEQYF. CDR3 sequence (DNA): TGTGCCAGCAGCCAAGGTACTAGCGGGCGATACTCCTACGAGCAGTACTTC.

This clonotype has just a few counts. The chain recombines TRBV4-1 with TRBJ1-2; D remains unclear. The germline V gene encodes CDR1 MGHRA and CDR2 YSYEKL. The CDR3 runs to 18 residues. V shed 0 bases and J shed 3 bases, with 20 bases lying between them. The CDR3 region is CASSQERVGPTGDYGYTF. The CDR3 DNA reads TGCGCCAGCAGCCAAGAACGTGTCGGCCCCACGGGAGACTATGGCTACACCTTC.